The clone carrying this T cell receptor beta chain was observed a single time. Its antigen is not identified. These data come from a study of blood T cells in healthy people across ages. A second about 6 to 12 cycle PCR used barcoded and J-beta primers. Unique molecular identifiers of 12 random nucleotides labeled each cDNA. TCRdb ran MiXCR on the 5' RACE reads and lists one entry per CDR3 protein. Of approximately 1.5 million distinct CDR3 sequences in the sample, approximately 42% were seen once. Trimming took 7 bases from V and 2 from J, leaving 18 bases between them. The CDR3 sequence is 15 residues long. CDR1 is SNHLY and CDR2 is FYNNEI in the germline V gene. Study-wide findings and caveats: More naive CD4+ cells and higher diversity marked long-lived donors relative to aged donors.

V usage is TRBV2 and J usage is TRBJ2-7; D uncertain. The sequence came from a young woman in good health. The sequenced sample consisted of blood. In nucleotides, the CDR3 is TGTGCCAGCAACGCCATACCCCAAGGGACCTACGAGCAGTACTTC. It translates to CASNAIPQGTYEQYF.